The rows below give T cell receptor beta chains drawn from one sample of a study of shared clonotypes between healthy human individuals. Profiled with immunoSEQ multiplex PCR; TCRdb holds only in-frame clones, not every one. The sample records more than 2 million clones, 90% to 95% being singletons. Sample: naive CD8+ T cells from PBMCs. These receptor sequences come from a young man in good health. Some clones in this sample may be carry-over from other donors' samples. Both conserved end residues are part of each CDR3. D genes are given only for firm matches. Not every row has a clone size; where given, it reads once, few, many or a size class.

abundance,j_gene,v_gene,d_gene,CDR3nt,CDR3aa
-,TRBJ1-2,TRBV4-2,TRBD1,TGTGCCAGCAGCCTACCTGACAGGGGCTATGGCTACACCTTC,CASSLPDRGYGYTF
-,TRBJ1-1,TRBV7-9,-,TGTGCCAGCAGCTCCACCGGGACACCGGGTGGCACTGAAGCTTTCTTT,CASSSTGTPGGTEAFF
-,TRBJ2-7,TRBV27,TRBD2,TGTGCCAGCAGGAATAAACCGGGACTAGCGGGAGGAAGGTACGAGCAGTACTTC,CASRNKPGLAGGRYEQYF
once,TRBJ2-7,TRBV27,TRBD1,TGTGCCAGCAGTTCATTTGGGACAGGGGTATACTACGAGCAGTACTTC,CASSSFGTGVYYEQYF
-,TRBJ2-3,TRBV6-6,TRBD1,TGTGCCAGCAGTTACCTTGGGCAGGGGGTACAAGATACGCAGTATTTT,CASSYLGQGVQDTQYF
once,TRBJ2-7,TRBV15,-,TGTGCCACCAGCAGAGAACGACTGACCCACGTAGCCGAGCAGTACTTC,CATSRERLTHVAEQYF
-,TRBJ1-2,TRBV10-3,-,TGTGCCATCAGTGACTTCTTCCCGCCCGGCGACTATGGCTACACCTTC,CAISDFFPPGDYGYTF
-,TRBJ1-1,TRBV2,TRBD1,TGTGCCAGCAGTCCACAGGGGTCCACTGAAGCTTTCTTT,CASSPQGSTEAFF
once,TRBJ1-2,TRBV28,-,TGTGCCAGCAGTACACAGACCGCTTACTATGGCTACACCTTC,CASSTQTAYYGYTF
once,TRBJ2-2,TRBV19,-,TGTGCCAGTAGTACCATTCCCGGGAGAGGCACCGGGGAGCTGTTTTTT,CASSTIPGRGTGELFF
-,TRBJ2-2,TRBV27,TRBD1,TGTGCCAGCACCGAAAGGGCCTGGACAGGGGCCCACACCGGGGAGCTGTTTTTT,CASTERAWTGAHTGELFF
-,TRBJ2-1,TRBV5-1,-,TGCGCCAGCAGCTTCACTCCAAACAATGAGCAGTTCTTC,CASSFTPNNEQFF
-,TRBJ2-1,TRBV9,TRBD1,TGTGCCAGCAGCCCGTTACCAGGGGGCAAGGAGCAGTTCTTC,CASSPLPGGKEQFF
-,TRBJ1-4,TRBV11-2,-,TGTGCCAGCAGCTTAGATCCGGCACAGGTGGTTTTTTTT,CASSLDPAQVVFF
-,TRBJ2-1,TRBV5-4,TRBD1,TGTGCCAGCAGGCCCGAGGGGGCCGAGCAGTTCTTC,CASRPEGAEQFF
-,TRBJ2-3,TRBV10-3,-,TGTGCCATCAGTGAGCCAATATCCACAGATACGCAGTATTTT,CAISEPISTDTQYF
-,TRBJ2-1,TRBV10-2,-,TGCGCCAGCAGTGGAGCAGTCGGCTCCTACAATGAGCAGTTCTTC,CASSGAVGSYNEQFF
-,TRBJ2-7,TRBV27,TRBD2,TGTGCCAGCAGCCCGGGACTAGCTCGGGAGCAGTACTTC,CASSPGLAREQYF
-,TRBJ2-7,TRBV2,-,TGTGCCAGCAGTCCCGATATGTCGGCTCTGGCCGAGCAGTACTTC,CASSPDMSALAEQYF